This T cell receptor beta chain originates from a study of blood T cell repertoires in COVID-19. In the authors' workflow: Using reference gene primer amplification, nucleated cell counts were estimated. Sequencing was performed with immunoSEQ multiplex PCR; in TCRdb, only in-frame clones are kept and a portion is missing. V and J calls and clone size are as listed in that table; D and trimming were resolved from the DNA. The table shows 130,000 to 150,000 clones, with roughly 85% occurring only once. CDR1 is LGHDT and CDR2 is YNNKEL in the germline V gene (reference sequence). With 3 bases clipped from V and 5 bases from J, the junction kept 4 bases outside the gene matches. The CDR3 is 14 residues long.

The receptor's source is an older woman with COVID-19, enrolled during active disease. Specimen: peripheral blood. The chain combines TRBV3-1 (or the pseudogene TRBV3-2) with TRBJ2-7, with 10 positions matching TRBD2. The CDR3 DNA reads TGTGCCAGCAGCCACAGCGGGGGGGGGAACGAGCAGTACTTC. Encoded protein: CASSHSGGGNEQYF.